This paragraph covers one T cell receptor (beta chain) sequence. Authors' methods: Using reference gene primer amplification, nucleated cell counts were estimated. Method: immunoSEQ multiplex PCR; TCRdb's copy keeps in-frame clones and lacks some. V and J calls plus clone size are reproduced from that table; the DNA served to infer D and trimming. The top ten hold roughly 4% of the sample, which has 88,000 or so clones, 65% to 90% seen once. The sample comes from a study of blood T cell repertoires in COVID-19. Study context: Researchers got acute and convalescent COVID-19 samples from the United States, Italy and Spain. PBMCs, B-cell-depleted T cells, or T cells were the source of the cDNA or gDNA that made up the material.

This CDR3 is built from 15 residues. CDR1 and CDR2 from the germline V gene are SGDLS and YYNGEE. V was trimmed by 0 bases and J by 0 bases, leaving 9 bases between them. The chain couples TRBV9 to TRBJ1-1; D gene unclear. The receptor was isolated from a man between 60 and 70 years old with acute or convalescent COVID-19. Sample: peripheral blood. CDR3 in amino acids: CASSVGEVVNTEAFF. The CDR3 DNA reads as TGTGCCAGCAGCGTAGGGGAGGTGGTGAACACTGAAGCTTTCTTT.